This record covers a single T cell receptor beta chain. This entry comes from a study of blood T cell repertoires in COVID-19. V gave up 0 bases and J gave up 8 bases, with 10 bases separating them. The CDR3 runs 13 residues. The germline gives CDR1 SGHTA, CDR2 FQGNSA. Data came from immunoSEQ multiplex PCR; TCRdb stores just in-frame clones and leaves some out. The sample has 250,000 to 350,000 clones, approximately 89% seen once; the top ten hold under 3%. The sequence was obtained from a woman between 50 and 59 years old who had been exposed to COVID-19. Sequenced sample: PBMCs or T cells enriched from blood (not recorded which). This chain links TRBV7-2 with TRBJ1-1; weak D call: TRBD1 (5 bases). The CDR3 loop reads CASSLALAGEAFF. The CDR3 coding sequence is TGTGCCAGCAGCTTAGCCTTGGCAGGGGAAGCTTTCTTT.